The 7 T cell receptor beta chains reported below all come from one sample, sequenced in a study of regulatory T cells in long-lasting Graves disease. Time point of the sample: newly diagnosed GD, antithyroid drugs for less than 3 months. The TCR library used RNA extracted from PBMCs. According to the study, TCR beta libraries were built with iRepertoire HTBI primers and CDR3-region Arm-PCR. TCRdb analysed the multiplex PCR reads with MiXCR anew, one entry per CDR3 protein. The sample comprises about 520,000 distinct CDR3 sequences, approximately 12% of which are singletons, and more than 8% rests with the top ten. These sequences were also reported in another study, on T cells in Graves' hyperthyroidism and ophthalmopathy.

Material: peripheral blood mononuclear cells (PBMCs), obtained at new diagnosis, from a patient treated with antithyroid drugs. The receptors come from a woman aged 25 to 39 with Graves disease.

As regards this clonotype: A much larger clone lies one base from this, so it may be a read error. The rearrangement uses TRBV11-2 and TRBJ2-7; 14 nucleotides line up with TRBD2. The CDR3 contains 19 residues. V lost 5 bases and J lost 4; bases outside the gene matches: 16. The germline gives CDR1 SGHAT, CDR2 FQNNGV. DNA of the CDR3: TGTGCCAGCAGCCATCTGCGGTCGACTAGCGGGAGGGGTAGTTACGAGCAGTACTTC. This encodes CASSHLRSTSGRGSYEQYF.

This clonotype was recorded at least ten times. This chain joins TRBV3-1 and TRBJ2-2; TRBD2 aligns across 10 bases. Losses at the gene ends were 1 base for V and 0 bases for J; bases not matched to a gene: 5. Germline loops: CDR1 LGHDT, CDR2 YNNKEL (reference sequence). The CDR3 runs 18 residues. The CDR3: CASSQGLAGDANTGELFF. In DNA, the CDR3 is TGTGCCAGCAGCCAAGGGCTAGCGGGAGACGCGAACACCGGGGAGCTGTTTTTT. Full variable domain (missing parts from reference TRBV3-1 and TRBJ2-2): DTAVSQTPKYLVTQMGNDKSIKCEQNLGHDTMYWYKQDSKKFLKIMFSYNNKELIINETVPNRFSPKSPDKAHLNLHINSLELGDSAVYFCASSQGLAGDANTGELFFGEGSRLTVL.

This chain uses TRBV5-1 with TRBJ2-3; D is undetermined. The germline V gene encodes CDR1 SGHRS and CDR2 YFSETQ. V was shortened by 0 bases and J by 4 bases, with 9 bases between the two germline ends. This CDR3 has 14 residues. In nucleotides, the CDR3 is TGCGCCAGCAGCTTGGAGCCCGAGTCAGATACGCAGTATTTT. Translating gives CASSLEPESDTQYF.

This clonotype was found many times. This rearrangement joins TRBV15 to TRBJ2-1; 8 positions agree with TRBD2. This CDR3 is 15 amino acids long. The V and J ends lost 3 bases and 10 bases, in that order; junction bases with no gene match: 11. Germline V gene lookup returns CDR1 LNHNV and CDR2 YYDKDF (reference sequence). The CDR3 coding sequence is TGTGCCACCAGCAGCAAAGCGGGGGCGGGAAAAGAGCAGTTCTTC. Translation gives CATSSKAGAGKEQFF.

This chain links TRBV18 with TRBJ1-1; D is ambiguous. CDR1 is KGHSH and CDR2 is LQKENI in the germline V gene. V gave up 7 bases and J gave up 3 bases, with 12 bases separating them. This CDR3 spans 13 amino acids. DNA for the CDR3: TGTGCCAGCTTCCCCCGAGAGGACACTGAAGCTTTCTTT. Amino acids: CASFPREDTEAFF. Combining the CDR3 with reference TRBV18 and TRBJ1-1 gives the whole variable domain NAGVMQNPRHLVRRRGQEARLRCSPMKGHSHVYWYRQLPEEGLKFMVYLQKENIIDESGMPKERFSAEFPKEGPSILRIQQVVRGDSAAYFCASFPREDTEAFFGQGTRLTVV.

This clonotype was found many times. The chain recombines TRBV28 with TRBJ1-1; a possible D gene is TRBD1 (5 bases). V shed 3 bases and J shed 0 bases, with 20 bases lying between them. This CDR3 comprises 18 residues. From germline, CDR1 is MDHEN and CDR2 SYDVKM. As DNA, the CDR3 is TGTGCCAGCAGTTTCCTGGGCAGCCGGACACTTATGAACACTGAAGCTTTCTTT. It specifies CASSFLGSRTLMNTEAFF.

There are many counts of this clonotype. The rearrangement joins TRBV11-2 to TRBJ2-2; TRBD2 aligns across 7 bases. The CDR3 is 15 residues long. V lost 3 bases, J lost 7 bases, and 8 bases stayed unmatched. Germline CDR1 is SGHAT and CDR2 is FQNNGV. The CDR3 DNA sequence: TGTGCCAGCAGCTTTGTGGGGGGGTCCAGCGGGGAGCTGTTTTTT. Translated, it gives CASSFVGGSSGELFF.